Listed below are T cell receptor beta chains from one sample, sequenced in a study of T cell responses to AZD1222 COVID-19 vaccine. Sequencing was performed with immunoSEQ multiplex PCR; in TCRdb, only in-frame clones are kept and a portion is missing. The sample has 95,000 to 110,000 clones, 75% to 90% seen once. The input for sequencing was peripheral blood, taken on day 0 of AZD1222 vaccination. Source of these receptors: an adult in good health. Both conserved end residues are part of each CDR3. Each record gives: CDR3 DNA, CDR3 protein, clone size, D gene, J gene, V gene. The D gene is left open where the match is weak. Size is omitted from some rows. Given values are once, few, many or a class for expanded clones.

DNA: TGTGCCAGCTCACCAGAAATTACCTACGAGCAGTACTTC
CDR3: CASSPEITYEQYF
size: once
D: -
J: TRBJ2-7
V: TRBV18

DNA: TGTGCCAGTAGTATATCCCCTAGGACAGTCAATCAGCCCCAGCATTTT
CDR3: CASSISPRTVNQPQHF
size: -
D: -
J: TRBJ1-5
V: TRBV19

DNA: TGTGCCATCAGTGAGTCGAAGACAGGTGATAGCAATCAGCCCCAGCATTTT
CDR3: CAISESKTGDSNQPQHF
size: -
D: -
J: TRBJ1-5
V: TRBV10-3

DNA: TGTGCCAGCAGTTATTTCAGGGATTCACCCCTCCACTTT
CDR3: CASSYFRDSPLHF
size: -
D: -
J: TRBJ1-6
V: TRBV12-3/TRBV12-4

DNA: TGTGCCAGCAGCGTAGCGGGTGGGGGGCAGGACGAGCAGTACTTC
CDR3: CASSVAGGGQDEQYF
size: -
D: -
J: TRBJ2-7
V: TRBV9

DNA: TGTGCCAGTAGCAGGGGCTTAGGGGGCGAGCAGTACTTC
CDR3: CASSRGLGGEQYF
size: once
D: -
J: TRBJ2-7
V: TRBV19

DNA: TGTGCCAGCAGTGAAGTCGAGACCTATGGCTACACCTTC
CDR3: CASSEVETYGYTF
size: -
D: -
J: TRBJ1-2
V: TRBV2

DNA: TGTGCCAGCAGCCATTTGGGATCACCCCTCCACTTT
CDR3: CASSHLGSPLHF
size: -
D: -
J: TRBJ1-6
V: TRBV3-1/TRBV3-2

DNA: TGTGCCTGGAGTGGGACGGAAGGGGAAAAACTGTTTTTT
CDR3: CAWSGTEGEKLFF
size: -
D: -
J: TRBJ1-4
V: TRBV30

DNA: TGTGCCAGTAGTATTGTTTTGGCAGGGGGAAGGTCACCCCTCCACTTT
CDR3: CASSIVLAGGRSPLHF
size: few
D: TRBD1
J: TRBJ1-6
V: TRBV19

DNA: TGTGCCAGCAGCAAAAGGGGCCCGGTGGTCACAGATACGCAGTATTTT
CDR3: CASSKRGPVVTDTQYF
size: -
D: -
J: TRBJ2-3
V: TRBV13

DNA: TGCGCCAGCAGCCGATGGGGACAGGGCTTAGCGAAGGGCTACACCTTC
CDR3: CASSRWGQGLAKGYTF
size: -
D: TRBD1
J: TRBJ1-2
V: TRBV4-1

DNA: TGTGCCAGCAGTTTACCCGGACGGAACTATGGCTACACCTTC
CDR3: CASSLPGRNYGYTF
size: -
D: -
J: TRBJ1-2
V: TRBV28

DNA: TGTGCCAGTAGTAAGTACATGAACACTGAAGCTTTCTTT
CDR3: CASSKYMNTEAFF
size: once
D: -
J: TRBJ1-1
V: TRBV19

DNA: TGCGCCAGCAGCCAAGGACAGGGGAAGGCCTCTGGGGCCAACGTCCTGACTTTC
CDR3: CASSQGQGKASGANVLTF
size: -
D: TRBD1
J: TRBJ2-6
V: TRBV4-1

DNA: TGTGCCAGCAATCCGGGTGGCTACACCTTC
CDR3: CASNPGGYTF
size: once
D: -
J: TRBJ1-2
V: TRBV2

DNA: TGTGCCAGCAGTTTGCAGGGGGATGGGCAGCCCCAGCATTTT
CDR3: CASSLQGDGQPQHF
size: -
D: TRBD1
J: TRBJ1-5
V: TRBV6-4

DNA: TGTGCCAGCAGTTTATCGGATCGGGACGCGGGTAGGAACACCATATATTTT
CDR3: CASSLSDRDAGRNTIYF
size: few
D: -
J: TRBJ1-3
V: TRBV27

DNA: TGTGCCAGTAGTATAGGGCTAGCGGGGTCGGAGCAGTACTTC
CDR3: CASSIGLAGSEQYF
size: -
D: TRBD2
J: TRBJ2-7
V: TRBV19

DNA: TGTGCCAGCAGCTTAGGCGGGGGCGGCACAGATACGCAGTATTTT
CDR3: CASSLGGGGTDTQYF
size: -
D: -
J: TRBJ2-3
V: TRBV11-3

DNA: TGTGCCAGCAGTGATGTGCCAGATGAAGATGGCTACACCTTC
CDR3: CASSDVPDEDGYTF
size: once
D: -
J: TRBJ1-2
V: TRBV6-4

DNA: TGTGCCTCAAGACAGGGGTCATCCTATAATTCACCCCTCCACTTT
CDR3: CASRQGSSYNSPLHF
size: once
D: TRBD1
J: TRBJ1-6
V: TRBV30

DNA: TGTGCCAGCAGCTTAGGAGGGGACAGGACGAACACTGAAGCTTTCTTT
CDR3: CASSLGGDRTNTEAFF
size: -
D: TRBD1
J: TRBJ1-1
V: TRBV11-2

DNA: TGTGCCAGCAGCTCCAGGGTTTCCTACAATGAGCAGTTCTTC
CDR3: CASSSRVSYNEQFF
size: few
D: -
J: TRBJ2-1
V: TRBV11-2

DNA: TGTGCCAGTAGTATAGATCGGGGCGGCAATGAGCAGTTCTTC
CDR3: CASSIDRGGNEQFF
size: -
D: -
J: TRBJ2-1
V: TRBV19